This T cell receptor (beta chain) originates from a study of T-cell memory formation after mild COVID-19. Study at large: There were largely donor-specific TCR clusters.

This clonotype was seen more than once but under ten times. TCRdb called the 5' RACE reads again in MiXCR, with one record for every CDR3 protein. The sample yields roughly 250,000 distinct CDR3 sequences, 16% seen once. V was pared by 5 bases and J by 5 bases, with 18 bases between. CDR3 length: 14 amino acids. Per the germline V gene, CDR1 is DFQATT and CDR2 is SNEGSKA (reference sequence). The sequence was collected from a man younger than 30 who had mild COVID-19 (a few samples of this study predate the infection). Cell type and time point are not known. This rearrangement joins TRBV20-1 to TRBJ1-1, with a possible D match to TRBD1 (5 bases). Sequenced sample: PBMCs or a T cell subset sorted from them (not recorded which). The CDR3 DNA sequence: TGCAGTGCTGGGAGACCCTTTACAGGAACTGAAGCTTTCTTT. Translating gives CSAGRPFTGTEAFF.